This T cell receptor (beta chain) derives from a study of T cells in Graves' hyperthyroidism and ophthalmopathy. Study-level information: Initial diagnosis, before any treatment, was when peripheral blood was collected.

Investigators excluded patients with uncontrolled infection, other autoimmune disease, pregnancy or lactation. To note about this clonotype: What it recognizes is unknown.

Whole-study findings and limits: Appearing also in blood were most of the thyroid clonotypes expanded above 0.001. It was a median about 6.5 months before onset that the model predicted ophthalmopathy.

V was clipped by 3 bases and J by 0 bases; unmatched bases: 3. Germline V lookup: CDR1 SGDLS, CDR2 YYNGEE. The CDR3 is 16 amino acids. From RNA transcripts, TCR beta CDR3 regions were amplified. HTBI primers were employed in a first-round RT-PCR of the TCR CDR3. TCRdb called the multiplex PCR reads again in MiXCR, with one record for every CDR3 protein. The sample includes around 560,000 distinct CDR3 sequences, around 17% of them seen just once. V is TRBV9 and J is TRBJ1-4; TRBD1 aligns across 9 bases. The TCR comes from a woman aged 18-30 years with Graves' hyperthyroidism. The sample comprised blood. DNA for the CDR3: TGTGCCAGCAGCGACACAGGGGGCGCAACTAATGAAAAACTGTTTTTT. Its translation: CASSDTGGATNEKLFF.